What follows describes a single T cell receptor beta chain. This clonotype has just a few counts. Its antigen is still unknown. No qualities accompany the bases; no much larger clone lies one base away. The germline V end is reduced by 5 bases and the J end by 6 bases; junction bases left unmatched: 11. Based on the germline V gene, the CDR1 and CDR2 sequences are MNHEY and SVGAGI. The CDR3, from cysteine to phenylalanine, totals 16 residues. The entry retains the CDR3 DNA only, 48 bases that are in frame from base 1. The reads were generated on an Illumina NovaSeq 6000. TCRalpha and TCRbeta cDNA libraries were built by 5'RACE with constant-segment primers, adding sample barcodes and unique molecular identifiers. Trizol reagent was used to extract RNA from every sample. Amplification of the libraries took two PCR steps, and the second step added a second sample barcode plus Illumina TruSeq adapters. Sequencing of the libraries was done on an Illumina NovaSeq, producing 2 x 150 bp paired-end reads. The paper's processing steps were these. Reads were demultiplexed and collapsed into UMI-guided consensus sequences with migec v1.2.7. Using mixcr v2.1.11, UMI consensuses were aligned to TRA and TRB V and J templates and then assembled into clonotypes. Clonotypes were classified as expanded or contracted when called significant by both edgeR and NoisET, with noise models trained on biological replicates. edgeR calls used a false discovery rate-adjusted p below 0.01 and a log2 fold-change threshold of 1. PCA with hierarchical clustering of max-normalized trajectories of the 1000 most abundant clonotypes was used as exploratory dynamics analysis. The CD4 or CD8 phenotype of responding clones was assigned using the separately sequenced CD4+ and CD8+ repertoires. TCRdb trimmed the raw reads at Q25, called clones with MiXCR and kept productive beta chains. A single entry per CDR3 protein holds the most common genes and DNA from its merged rows. The V and J calls and clone size come from TCRdb's table, not from the authors' own analysis. Here the sample has about 400,000 distinct CDR3 sequences; approximately 19% occur a single time. The ten largest account for around a fifth of the sample.

The entry originates in a study of T-cell memory formation after mild COVID-19 (dated by TCRdb to about 2021). The study in broad terms: TCR sequence clusters from the two donors were found to be largely donor specific. The cohort was made up of two young adult volunteers, one female and one male, who were previously healthy. In a couple of donors, T-cell clones that expanded and contracted after mild COVID-19 were tracked by sequencing TCRalpha and TCRbeta repertoires over time.

General conclusions and limits of the study: Contracting CD4+ clones appeared mostly in the CM and EM memory subsets, whereas CD8+ clones were enriched in EMRA. Clones that contracted from day 15 to 85 showed balanced CD4/CD8 phenotypes, whereas a second wave of clones that expanded from day 15 to 37 leaned towards CD4+. SARS-CoV-2 specificity of the second-wave clones peaking on day 37 was not confirmed. The study included only a couple of mild cases, and larger cohorts that include severe cases with pre-infection samples were judged to be necessary. Some responding clones were detected in pre-infection memory, suggesting pre-existing cross-reactive memory T cells joined the SARS-CoV-2 response.

Ficoll-Paque density gradient centrifugation was the method used to isolate PBMCs. Sequences were obtained from PBMCs or a T cell subset sorted from them (not recorded which). The V and J segments used are TRBV6-5 and TRBJ2-3; TRBD2 fits 10 bases in the junction. The receptor comes from a man between 18 and 35 years old who had mild COVID-19 (a few samples of this study predate the infection). The sample titles of this study are shuffled in the database, so cell type and time point are left out; the donor was told from shared clones. The DNA is as follows: TGTGCCAGCAGTCAGCTAGCGGGGGCCCTTAGGGATACGCAGTATTTT. Translated, it reads CASSQLAGALRDTQYF.